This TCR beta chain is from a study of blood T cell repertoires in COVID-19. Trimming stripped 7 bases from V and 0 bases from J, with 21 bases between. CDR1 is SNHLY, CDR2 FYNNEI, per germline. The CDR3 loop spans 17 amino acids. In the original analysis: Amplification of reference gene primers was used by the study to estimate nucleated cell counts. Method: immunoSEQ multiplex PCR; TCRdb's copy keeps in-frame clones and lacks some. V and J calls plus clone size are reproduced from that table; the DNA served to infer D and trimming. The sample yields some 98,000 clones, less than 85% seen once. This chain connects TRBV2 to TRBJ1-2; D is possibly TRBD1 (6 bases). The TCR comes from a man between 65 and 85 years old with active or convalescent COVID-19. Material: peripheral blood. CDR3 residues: CASKVGQWPLANYGYTF. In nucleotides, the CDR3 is TGTGCCAGCAAAGTAGGACAGTGGCCCCTAGCTAACTATGGCTACACCTTC.